The source of this TCR beta chain is a study of blood T cell repertoires in COVID-19. Study-wide context: Donors in the United States, Italy and Spain gave samples during acute or convalescent COVID-19. From T cells, B-cell-depleted T cells, or PBMCs came the material, which was cDNA or gDNA.

Seattle's enrolled individuals joined amid active infection and were then monitored longitudinally. Methods used by the authors: The authors estimated nucleated cell counts from reference gene primer amplification. TCRdb keeps only in-frame clones here, not all; method: immunoSEQ multiplex PCR. V, J and clone size were drawn from that table, and D and trimming were deduced from the DNA. The sample consists of fewer than 200,000 clones, approximately 90% of them appearing once. Sequencing was performed on peripheral blood. This TCR was sampled from a young man with COVID-19, enrolled during active disease.

The CDR3 protein is CASSPPGDEQFF. DNA for the CDR3: TGTGCCAGCAGCCCCCCGGGAGATGAGCAGTTCTTC. The chain uses TRBV28 and TRBJ2-1, with D possibly TRBD2 on 6 matching bases. The ends were cut back, 6 bases at V and 8 bases at J, with 11 bases in the middle. Germline CDR1 reads MDHEN; CDR2 reads SYDVKM. The CDR3 loop spans 12 amino acids.